This T cell receptor (beta chain) was sequenced in a study of shared clonotypes between healthy human individuals. Whole-study findings and limits: Compared with memory subsets, naive subsets generally had larger estimated richness.

The CDR3 has 12 residues. With V trimmed by 5 bases and J by 10 bases, 8 bases remained unmatched. Per the germline V gene, CDR1 is SGHAT and CDR2 is FQNNGV. Produced via immunoSEQ multiplex PCR; TCRdb's table is partial and in-frame only. Of about 2.1 million clones listed, more than 85% are singletons. Naive CD8 cells lacked CD45RO and underwent positive selection for CCR7, leaving out terminally differentiated effector memory CD45RA+ cells. As regards this clone: No antigen is known for it.

This chain uses TRBV11-2 with TRBJ2-7; TRBD1 aligns across 7 bases. Sequenced: naive CD8+ T cells from PBMCs. The clonotype originates from a man between 18 and 35 years old in good health. Some clones in this sample may be carry-over from other donors' samples. The CDR3 region is CASSPGTVPQYF. The CDR3 nucleotides are TGTGCCAGCAGCCCAGGGACAGTGCCACAGTACTTC.